The 5 T cell receptor beta chains listed next were all sequenced from one sample in a study of blood T cell repertoires in COVID-19. Assay used: immunoSEQ multiplex PCR; TCRdb lists only in-frame clones, some missing. This sample has 200,000 to 250,000 clones, with 84% found just once. Sequenced input: peripheral blood. These receptors were obtained from an older woman who had recovered from COVID-19.

The rearrangement uses TRBV11-2 and TRBJ1-2, with D perhaps matching TRBD1 (6 bases). V lost 5 bases and J lost 6, with 25 bases in between. Germline loops: CDR1 SGHAT, CDR2 FQNNGV. The CDR3 sequence is 17 residues long. The CDR3 region has the DNA TGTGCCAGCAGCCCATCCATAGAACTACTGGACAGTAATGGCTACACCTTC. Translating it yields CASSPSIELLDSNGYTF.

The rearrangement joins TRBV5-5 to TRBJ2-3; the match to TRBD2 covers 8 bases. Germline assignment: CDR1 SGHKS and CDR2 YYEKEE (reference sequence). The CDR3 is made up of 16 amino acids. V gave up 2 bases and J gave up 6 bases; unmatched junction bases: 11. The DNA for the CDR3 is TGTGCCAGCAGCTTCGGATCATCGGGGGGGCTTGATACGCAGTATTTT. Its protein product is CASSFGSSGGLDTQYF.

The chain recombines TRBV18 with TRBJ1-2, with TRBD1 matching 7 bases. Per the germline V gene, CDR1 is KGHSH and CDR2 is LQKENI. After removal of 4 bases from V and 2 bases from J, the junction contained 4 bases not matched to a gene. The CDR3 contains 14 residues. The CDR3 nucleotides are TGTGCCAGCTCACAAGGGACAGAAAACTATGGCTACACCTTC. Encoded protein: CASSQGTENYGYTF.

The chain has TRBV2 and TRBJ1-1; 10 bases match TRBD1. Germline V CDR1 and CDR2: SNHLY, FYNNEI. The ends lost 4 bases at V and 5 bases at J; junction bases unmatched: 7. CDR3 size: 15 residues. DNA of the CDR3: TGTGCCAGCAGTGGACGACAGGGGGCGCAGACTGAAGCTTTCTTT. Its translation is CASSGRQGAQTEAFF.

This clone was seen once. The chain recombines TRBV3-1 (or the pseudogene TRBV3-2) with TRBJ2-1; D may be TRBD2 (5 bases). Germline V gene sequence: CDR1 LGHDT, CDR2 YNNKEL (reference sequence). V was cut by 0 bases and J by 4 bases, with 13 bases left in between. This CDR3 contains 16 residues. CDR3 bases: TGTGCCAGCAGCCAAGAGGCGCGGAGGCGTTACAATGAGCAGTTCTTC. This gives the protein CASSQEARRRYNEQFF.